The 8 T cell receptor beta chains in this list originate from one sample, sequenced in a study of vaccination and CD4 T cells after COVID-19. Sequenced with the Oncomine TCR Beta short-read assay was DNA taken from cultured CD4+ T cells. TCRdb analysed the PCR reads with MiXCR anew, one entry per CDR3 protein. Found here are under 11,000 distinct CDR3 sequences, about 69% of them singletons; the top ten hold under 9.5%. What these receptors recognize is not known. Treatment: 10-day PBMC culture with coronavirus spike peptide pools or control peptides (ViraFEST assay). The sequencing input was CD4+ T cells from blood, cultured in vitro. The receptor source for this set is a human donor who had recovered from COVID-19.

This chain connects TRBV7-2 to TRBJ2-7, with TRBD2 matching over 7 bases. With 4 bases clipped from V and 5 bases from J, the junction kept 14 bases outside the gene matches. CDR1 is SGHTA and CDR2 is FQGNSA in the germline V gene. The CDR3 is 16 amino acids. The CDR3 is CASSSSFYGGDHEQYF. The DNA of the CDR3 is TGTGCCAGCAGCTCTTCGTTTTATGGGGGGGACCACGAGCAGTACTTC.

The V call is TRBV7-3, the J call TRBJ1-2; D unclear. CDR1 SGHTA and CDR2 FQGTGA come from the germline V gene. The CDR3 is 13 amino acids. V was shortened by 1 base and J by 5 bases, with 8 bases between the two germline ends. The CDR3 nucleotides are TGTGCCAGCAGCTTAAATCCAGGATATGGCTACACCTTC. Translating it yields CASSLNPGYGYTF.

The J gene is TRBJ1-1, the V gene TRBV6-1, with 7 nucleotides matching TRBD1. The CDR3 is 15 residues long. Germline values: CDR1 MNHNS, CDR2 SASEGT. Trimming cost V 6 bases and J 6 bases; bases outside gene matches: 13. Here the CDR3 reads CASRIRIGGNAEAFF. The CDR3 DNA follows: TGTGCCAGCAGGATACGGATAGGGGGCAATGCTGAAGCTTTCTTT.

CDR3 coding DNA: TGTGCCAGCAGCCGGGACAGCTTTTCACCCCTCCACTTT. The encoded protein is CASSRDSFSPLHF. This chain uses TRBV6-2 or TRBV6-3 with TRBJ1-6, with 7 bases lining up with TRBD1. Germline V lookup: CDR1 MNHEY, CDR2 SVGEGT. J was trimmed by 9 bases and V by 6 bases; bases with no gene match: 5. This CDR3 is 13 amino acids long.

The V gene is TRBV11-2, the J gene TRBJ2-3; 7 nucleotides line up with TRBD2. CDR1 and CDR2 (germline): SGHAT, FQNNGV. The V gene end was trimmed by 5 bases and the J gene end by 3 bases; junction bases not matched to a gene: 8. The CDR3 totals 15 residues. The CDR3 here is CASSPWAGETDTQYF. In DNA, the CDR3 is TGTGCCAGCAGCCCTTGGGCGGGAGAGACAGATACGCAGTATTTT.

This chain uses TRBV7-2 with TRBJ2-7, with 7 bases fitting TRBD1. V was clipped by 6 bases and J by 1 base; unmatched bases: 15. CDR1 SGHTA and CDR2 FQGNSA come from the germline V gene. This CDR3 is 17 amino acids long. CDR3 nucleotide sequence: TGTGCCAGCAGTCCCCCTAGACAGGGCCGGACTTCCTACGAGCAGTACTTC. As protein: CASSPPRQGRTSYEQYF.

CDR3 coding DNA: TGTGCCAGCAGCTTAGGTGGGGGGGTCCAGCCCCAGCATTTT. Protein product: CASSLGGGVQPQHF. V gene TRBV11-2 combines with J gene TRBJ1-5; TRBD1 might be the D (5 bases). The germline CDR1 and CDR2 sequences are SGHAT and FQNNGV. CDR3 length: 14 residues. The V end lost 1 base, the J end lost 7 bases, and 11 bases lay between the germline ends. Combining the CDR3 with reference TRBV11-2 and TRBJ1-5 gives the whole variable domain EAGVAQSPRYKIIEKRQSVAFWCNPISGHATLYWYQQILGQGPKLLIQFQNNGVVDDSQLPKDRFSAERLKGVDSTLKIQPAKLEDSAVYLCASSLGGGVQPQHFGDGTRLSIL.

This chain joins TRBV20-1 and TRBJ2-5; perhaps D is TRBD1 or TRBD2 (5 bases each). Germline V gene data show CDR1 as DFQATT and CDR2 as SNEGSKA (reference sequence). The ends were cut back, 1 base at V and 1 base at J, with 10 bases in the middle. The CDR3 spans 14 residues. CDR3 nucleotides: TGCAGTGCTAGAGTCCCTGGGGGCCAAGAGACCCAGTACTTC. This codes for CSARVPGGQETQYF.